Presented here are 25 T cell receptor beta chains from one specimen sequenced in a study of TET2 disruption in CD19-targeted CAR T cells. These TCRs' antigens remain unknown. The protocol was immunoSEQ multiplex PCR, while the TCRdb copy is restricted to in-frame clones and leaves out a portion. Its table lists around 27,000 clones. Treatment in this sample: autologous CTL019 cells: CD19 CAR with 4-1BB and CD3 zeta domains. The sample was CD8- CAR+ T cells sorted from cultured blood T cells, taken for CD19 CAR T cell therapy. The subset denotes: CD8-negative CAR-positive T cells from the infusion product. All receptors come from a man between 65 and 85 years old with chronic lymphocytic leukemia.

A word on this clone: The read terminates 3 residues ahead of where the CDR3 ends, so the germline J gene completes it. This chain links TRBV7-9 with TRBJ1-2; D gene unclear. This CDR3 region has 10 residues. Germline CDR1 SEHNR, CDR2 FQNEAQ (reference sequence). Here the CDR3 reads CASGTDTYTF. CDR3 DNA (partial): TGTGCCAGCGGTACAGATACC.

The covered CDR3 bases are TGCAGTGCTAAGGTTAGGGGGCGGTCCTCCTACGAG. As protein: CSAKVRGRSSYE. The whole CDR3 is CSAKVRGRSSYEQYF. The chain combines TRBV20-1 with TRBJ2-7; 7 bases are a match to TRBD1. The read terminates 3 residues ahead of where the CDR3 ends, so the germline J gene completes it. CDR3 length: 15 amino acids. Unmatched junction bases numbered 9, after V lost 4 bases and J lost 0 bases. Germline V gene lookup returns CDR1 DFQATT and CDR2 SNEGSKA (reference sequence).

For this clone: The read halts 3 residues ahead of the CDR3 end, with the missing end drawn from the germline J gene. The chain joins TRBV2 to TRBJ2-4; D is possibly TRBD2 (7 bases). This CDR3 contains 15 residues. CDR1 is SNHLY, CDR2 FYNNEI, per germline. The CDR3 here is CASSDRDGGQETQYF. The CDR3 bases that were read are TGTGCCAGCAGTGACAGGGACGGGGGGCAAGAGACT.

Frequency places this clone as large (0.1 to 1%). The read ends 3 residues early relative to the CDR3; the germline J gene fills the gap. The chain is built from TRBV7-3 and TRBJ2-2; 8 bases map to TRBD1. The CDR3 is 16 amino acids. The germline V gene has CDR1 SGHTA and CDR2 FQGTGA. J lost 0 bases, V lost 6 bases, and 6 bases had no gene match. Here the CDR3 reads CASRDGGQANTGELFF. CDR3 bases read: TGTGCCAGCAGGGATGGGGGACAGGCGAACACCGGGGAG.

Note on this clone: The sequence runs out 3 residues before the end of the CDR3; the remainder is reconstructed from the germline J gene. J is TRBJ2-7 and V is TRBV20-1; the match to TRBD1 covers 10 bases. The CDR3 sequence is 14 residues long. Unmatched junction bases numbered 2, after V lost 1 base and J lost 2 bases. Looked up from germline, CDR1 is DFQATT and CDR2 is SNEGSKA (reference sequence). The CDR3 protein is CSARGQGATYEQYF. Partial CDR3 DNA: TGCAGTGCTAGAGGACAGGGGGCCACCTACGAG.

The CDR3 loop reads CASSGDRGNSPLHF. The part of the CDR3 DNA that was read is TGTGCCAGCAGCGGGGACAGGGGTAATTCACCC. The chain joins TRBV5-4 to TRBJ1-6, with TRBD1 matching 10 bases. With the read ending 3 residues before the CDR3 end, the germline J gene is used to fill in that end. In germline, CDR1 is SGHNT, CDR2 YYREEE (reference sequence). V shed 4 bases, J shed 6 bases, and the junction held 1 base outside the gene matches. This CDR3 is built from 14 residues.

Note on this clone: The CDR3 end lies 3 residues beyond the end of the read and is filled in from the germline J gene. The rearrangement joins TRBV12-3 or TRBV12-4 to TRBJ1-5; TRBD1 is a possible D gene (5 bases). V was trimmed by 7 bases and J by 5 bases, leaving 15 bases between them. The CDR3 consists of 14 residues. The CDR3 loop is CASKVEGIHQPQHF. The CDR3 bases that were read are TGTGCCAGCAAGGTCGAGGGGATACATCAGCCC.

On this clone itself: The CDR3 goes on 3 residues after the read ends, and that part is filled in from the germline J gene. The V gene is TRBV7-8, the J gene TRBJ1-5, with 7 bases aligning to TRBD1. Germline trimming cut 5 bases from V and 4 bases from J; bases unmatched to any gene: 5. Germline lookup yields CDR1 SGHVS and CDR2 FQNEAQ. This CDR3 spans 14 amino acids. The chain's CDR3 is CASSLDRENQPQHF. The DNA read from the CDR3 is TGTGCCAGCAGCCTTGACAGGGAGAATCAGCCC.

Turning to this clone: The read falls 3 residues short of the CDR3 end, and the missing part is taken from the germline J gene. The chain uses TRBV6-2 or TRBV6-3 and TRBJ1-2; 8 nucleotides align to TRBD1. V was clipped by 7 bases and J by 5 bases; unmatched bases: 12. The CDR3 totals 15 residues. CDR1 and CDR2 (germline): MNHEY, SVGEGT. The CDR3 sequence: CASIPEDRVFYGYTF. The part of the CDR3 DNA that was read is TGTGCCAGCATCCCCGAGGACAGGGTATTTTATGGC.

On this clone itself: The sequenced fragment ends 3 residues before the CDR3 boundary, so the rest is inferred from the germline J gene. The V and J genes are TRBV18 and TRBJ1-2; D is uncertain. This CDR3 has 13 residues. The germline V gene has CDR1 KGHSH and CDR2 LQKENI. This CDR3 reads CASSPSSTDTYTF. The part of the CDR3 DNA that was read is TGTGCCAGCTCACCTTCTAGCACAGATACC.

To note about this clone: The CDR3 end falls 3 residues outside the read, so it is completed with the germline J gene. V is TRBV2 and J is TRBJ2-7, with 7 bases fitting TRBD2. V lost 8 bases, J lost 0 bases, and 10 bases stayed unmatched. CDR1 and CDR2 (germline): SNHLY, FYNNEI. The length of the CDR3 is 15 residues. Incomplete CDR3 DNA: TGTGCCAGCGCAGAAAGGGGAGGGAGCTCCTACGAG. This sequence encodes CASAERGGSSYE. The entire CDR3 protein is CASAERGGSSYEQYF.

Regarding this clone: The observed sequence ends 3 residues before the CDR3 terminus, with the missing tail filled in from the germline J gene. The chain has TRBV10-2 and TRBJ2-6; 9 bases agree with TRBD1. V shed 6 bases and J 2 bases; nucleotides not matched to a gene: 8. This CDR3 is 17 amino acids long. CDR1 is WSHSY and CDR2 is SAAADI in the germline V gene. The CDR3 reads CASSEGTGSPGANVLTF. The CDR3 bases that were read are TGCGCCAGCAGCGAGGGGACAGGGTCACCTGGGGCCAACGTC.

In regard to this clone: From the germline J gene comes the end of the CDR3, since the read stops 3 residues before it. The same CDR3 arises from other DNA sequences in this sample as well. The chain employs TRBV7-9 and TRBJ1-3, with a possible D match to TRBD1 (5 bases). The CDR3 runs 14 residues. Looked up from germline, CDR1 is SEHNR and CDR2 is FQNEAQ (reference sequence). V lost 5 bases and J 0 bases, leaving 8 bases between the germline ends. The CDR3 bases that were read are TGTGCCAGCAGCCAAACAGGCTCTGGAAACACC. Protein: CASSQTGSGNT. In full, the CDR3 reads CASSQTGSGNTIYF. The full variable domain, with the rest looked up from reference TRBV7-9 and TRBJ1-3, is DTGVSQNPRHKITKRGQNVTFRCDPISEHNRLYWYRQTLGQGPEFLTYFQNEAQLEKSRLLSDRFSAERPKGSFSTLEIQRTEQGDSAMYLCASSQTGSGNTIYFGEGSWLTVV.

As to this clone: The read comes to an end 3 residues before the CDR3 does, leaving the germline J gene to fill in the end. The chain joins TRBV28 to TRBJ1-5; D unresolved. Trimming cost V 2 bases and J 6 bases, with 11 bases left between them. Germline CDR1 MDHEN, CDR2 SYDVKM. The CDR3 runs to 14 residues. The CDR3 protein is CASSLRSRIQPQHF. CDR3 DNA, as far as it was read: TGTGCCAGCAGTTTACGCAGCAGGATTCAGCCC.

Turning to this clone: The CDR3 extends 3 residues past the end of the read, so its final part is completed from the germline J gene. Other DNA sequences from this sample encode an identical CDR3 as well. The chain has TRBV4-2 and TRBJ2-3, with 7 bases identical to TRBD2. CDR3 size: 14 residues. Germline lookup yields CDR1 LGHNA and CDR2 YNFKEQ. V shed 6 bases, J shed 2 bases, and the junction held 5 bases outside the gene matches. The CDR3 spells CASSPGGPTDTQYF. Incomplete CDR3 DNA: TGTGCCAGCAGTCCGGGGGGACCCACAGATACG.

Comments on this clone: The read stops 3 residues short of the end of the CDR3; the missing end is completed from the germline J gene. The chain is built from TRBV6-2 or TRBV6-3 and TRBJ1-1, with TRBD1 matching 9 bases. CDR1 is MNHEY and CDR2 is SVGEGT in the germline V gene. The V segment lost 2 bases and the J segment 1 base; nucleotides outside the gene matches: 2. This CDR3 region has 15 residues. Incomplete CDR3 DNA: TGTGCCAGCAGTTACCCGACAGGGGGGAACACTGAA. This codes for CASSYPTGGNTE. In full, the CDR3 reads CASSYPTGGNTEAFF.

Remarks on this clone: The CDR3 end lies 3 residues beyond the end of the read and is filled in from the germline J gene. V gene TRBV20-1 combines with J gene TRBJ2-5; D is perhaps TRBD2 (6 bases). The germline gives CDR1 DFQATT, CDR2 SNEGSKA (reference sequence). Trimming took off 6 bases at V and 5 bases at J, with 16 bases between the two ends. CDR3 length equals 13 residues. The chain's CDR3 is CSARGWRAETQYF. CDR3 DNA (partial): TGCAGTGCCCGGGGATGGAGGGCGGAGACC.

As for this clone: The DNA ends 3 residues before the CDR3 does, and the rest of the CDR3 is filled in from the germline J gene. The rearrangement joins TRBV6-1 to TRBJ2-4; the match to TRBD1 covers 7 bases. There are 15 residues in the CDR3. The germline gives CDR1 MNHNS, CDR2 SASEGT. Trimming removed 4 bases from V and 5 bases from J; junction bases left unmatched: 8. The sequenced CDR3 bases are TGTGCCAGCAGTGGTGGGACAGTTTCCCAAAACATT. Amino acid sequence: CASSGGTVSQNI. The full CDR3 is CASSGGTVSQNIQYF.

A remark on this clone: The sequenced fragment ends 3 residues before the CDR3 boundary, so the rest is inferred from the germline J gene. The V gene is TRBV20-1, the J gene TRBJ1-2; TRBD1 aligns across 8 bases. CDR3 length equals 13 residues. Germline V gene sequence: CDR1 DFQATT, CDR2 SNEGSKA (reference sequence). CDR3 bases read: TGCAGTGCTAAGACCCAGGGGGCTGGGGGC. Protein sequence: CSAKTQGAGG. The CDR3 in its entirety is CSAKTQGAGGYTF.

Concerning this clone: The CDR3 end is not reached by the read, which stops 3 residues before it; the germline J gene fills it in. The chain is built from TRBV9 and TRBJ1-1; 9 bases align to TRBD1. V trimming: 4 bases; J trimming: 2 bases; junction bases outside the gene matches: 6. This CDR3 region has 15 residues. In germline, CDR1 is SGDLS, CDR2 YYNGEE. The CDR3: CASSPLTGGNTEAFF. The CDR3 bases that were read are TGTGCCAGCAGCCCACTTACAGGGGGCAACACTGAA.

About this clone itself: The read ends 3 residues before the CDR3 terminus; that terminus is restored from the germline J gene. V and J are TRBV12-3 or TRBV12-4 and TRBJ2-3, with D unresolved. The CDR3 length is 12 residues. V gave up 7 bases and J gave up 3 bases, with 8 bases separating them. CDR3: CASTKGTDTQYF. The covered CDR3 bases are TGTGCCAGCACCAAAGGGACAGATACG.

About this clone itself: The observed sequence ends 3 residues before the CDR3 terminus, with the missing tail filled in from the germline J gene. Other DNA sequences in this specimen translate into the identical CDR3. V gene TRBV10-3 combines with J gene TRBJ2-2; 7 bases are a match to TRBD2. From germline, CDR1 is ENHRY and CDR2 SYGVKD. Losses at the gene ends were 2 bases for V and 5 bases for J; bases not matched to a gene: 2. This CDR3 is 14 amino acids long. CDR3 sequence reads: CAISEGGGTGELFF. The DNA read from the CDR3 is TGTGCCATCAGTGAGGGGGGGGGAACCGGGGAG.

Notes on this clone: Coverage ceases 3 residues before the CDR3 finishes, and the germline J gene fills in the end. The V gene is TRBV18, the J gene TRBJ1-1, with TRBD1 as a possible D gene (5 bases). The CDR3 is 14 residues long. Germline values: CDR1 KGHSH, CDR2 LQKENI. The CDR3 bases that were read are TGTGCCAGCTCACCCGGGACTAGCGGAGAGACC. It yields the protein CASSPGTSGET. From start to end, the CDR3 is CASSPGTSGETAFF.

A note on this clone: The read ends 3 residues shy of where the CDR3 ends; the end is completed using the germline J gene. The rearrangement joins TRBV7-6 to TRBJ2-1, with 10 positions matching TRBD1. Germline trimming cut 4 bases from V and 5 bases from J; bases unmatched to any gene: 11. The CDR3 contains 17 residues. Per germline, CDR1 SGHVS and CDR2 FNYEAQ. CDR3 loop: CASSWGPDRGLNNEQFF. Incomplete CDR3 DNA: TGTGCCAGCAGCTGGGGTCCCGACAGGGGGCTGAACAATGAG. The full variable domain, rest sourced from reference TRBV7-6 and TRBJ2-1, is GAGVSQSPRYKVTKRGQDVALRCDPISGHVSLYWYRQALGQGPEFLTYFNYEAQQDKSGLPNDRFSAERPEGSISTLTIQRTEQRDSAMYRCASSWGPDRGLNNEQFFGPGTRLTVL.

In the case of this clone: The CDR3 extends 3 residues past the end of the read, so its final part is completed from the germline J gene. The chain uses TRBV7-8 and TRBJ1-3; D gene unclear. Germline CDR1 SGHVS, CDR2 FQNEAQ. V was cut by 1 base and J by 3 bases, with 13 bases left in between. This CDR3 is 16 amino acids long. The CDR3 bases that were read are TGTGCCAGCAGCTTAGAGGCCAGATCTTATGGAAACACC. Protein product: CASSLEARSYGNT. The whole CDR3 reads CASSLEARSYGNTIYF.